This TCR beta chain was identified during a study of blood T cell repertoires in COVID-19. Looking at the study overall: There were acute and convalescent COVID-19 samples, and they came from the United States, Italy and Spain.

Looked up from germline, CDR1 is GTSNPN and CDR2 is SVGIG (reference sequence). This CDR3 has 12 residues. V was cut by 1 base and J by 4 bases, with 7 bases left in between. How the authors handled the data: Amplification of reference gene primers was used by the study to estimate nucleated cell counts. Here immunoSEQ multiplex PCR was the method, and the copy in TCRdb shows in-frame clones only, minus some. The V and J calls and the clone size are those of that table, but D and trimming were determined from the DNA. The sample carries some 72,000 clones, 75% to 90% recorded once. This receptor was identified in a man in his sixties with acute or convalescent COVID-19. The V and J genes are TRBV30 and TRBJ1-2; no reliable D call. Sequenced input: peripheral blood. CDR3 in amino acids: CAWSETPYGYTF. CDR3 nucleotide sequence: TGTGCCTGGAGTGAAACTCCCTATGGCTACACCTTC.